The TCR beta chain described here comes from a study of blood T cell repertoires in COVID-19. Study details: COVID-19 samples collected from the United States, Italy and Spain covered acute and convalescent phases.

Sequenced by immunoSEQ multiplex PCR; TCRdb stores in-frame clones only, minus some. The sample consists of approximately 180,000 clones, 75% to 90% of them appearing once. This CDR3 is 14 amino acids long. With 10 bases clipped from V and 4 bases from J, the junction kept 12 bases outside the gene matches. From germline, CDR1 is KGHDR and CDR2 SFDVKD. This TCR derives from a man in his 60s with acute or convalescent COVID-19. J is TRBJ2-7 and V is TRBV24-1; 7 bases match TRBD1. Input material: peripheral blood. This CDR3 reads CATAGGQTTYEQYF. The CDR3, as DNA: TGTGCCACGGCAGGGGGACAGACGACTTACGAGCAGTACTTC.